Listed here are 7 T cell receptor beta chains from one sample, sequenced in a study of beta chain features in type 1 diabetes. Expressed TCRB transcripts were sequenced, since all the RNA that had been isolated was reverse transcribed. The data were produced by immunoSEQ multiplex PCR, yet TCRdb's version contains in-frame clones alone and is incomplete. The sample includes 350,000 or so clones, roughly a fifth of them seen just once. Sequences were obtained from naive CD4+ T cells from blood. These receptors came from a woman between 18 and 29 years old in good health.

This clone was seen a single time. The gene calls are TRBV11-2 and TRBJ2-1, with a tentative D call TRBD1 (6 bases). The CDR3 length is 14 residues. Germline values: CDR1 SGHAT, CDR2 FQNNGV. Between the trimmed V and J ends, which lost 1 base and 6 bases, there was a span of 10 bases. CDR3 sequence (DNA): TGTGCCAGCAGCTTAGTGACAGGACCCAATGAGCAGTTCTTC. Protein sequence: CASSLVTGPNEQFF.

This clone was counted only a few times. This chain connects TRBV9 to TRBJ2-1, with 15 bases matching TRBD2. The CDR3 has 16 residues. Germline V gene sequence: CDR1 SGDLS, CDR2 YYNGEE. Trimming at V came to 0 bases and at J to 12 bases, leaving 7 bases not matched to a gene. Here the CDR3 DNA reads TGTGCCAGCAGCGTAGGCAGTGGGACTAGCGGGGGGCTGCAGTTCTTC. Translated: CASSVGSGTSGGLQFF.

This clone was detected a few times. This rearrangement joins TRBV23-1 to TRBJ1-5; D is perhaps TRBD1 (6 bases). TRBV23-1 is treated as an ORF (open reading frame) with a function not yet certain. There are 12 residues in the CDR3. V was clipped by 7 bases and J by 7 bases, with 11 bases between them. The CDR3 sequence: CASNRACQPQHF. The CDR3 DNA reads TGCGCCAGCAACAGGGCTTGCCAGCCCCAGCATTTT.

This clone was counted only a few times. The chain couples TRBV2 to TRBJ1-5, with D unclear. Germline CDR1 SNHLY, CDR2 FYNNEI. The CDR3 is 12 residues long. Between the trimmed V and J ends, which lost 8 bases and 4 bases, there was a span of 9 bases. This chain's CDR3 is CASEDGNQPQHF. DNA of the CDR3: TGTGCCAGCGAAGACGGGAATCAGCCCCAGCATTTT. Full variable domain (missing parts from reference TRBV2 and TRBJ1-5): EPEVTQTPSHQVTQMGQEVILRCVPISNHLYFYWYRQILGQKVEFLVSFYNNEISEKSEIFDDQFSVERPDGSNFTLKIRSTKLEDSAMYFCASEDGNQPQHFGDGTRLSIL.

This clone showed up just a few times. The chain uses TRBV29-1 and TRBJ1-2; a possible D gene is TRBD1 (5 bases). The CDR3 contains 12 residues. Germline lookup yields CDR1 SQVTM and CDR2 ANQGSEA. The V end was cut by 6 bases, the J end by 4 bases, with 12 bases between. CDR3 bases: TGCAGCGTCGGTGCGGGGCTCTATGGCTACACCTTC. Its translation is CSVGAGLYGYTF.

V usage is TRBV18 and J usage is TRBJ2-4; 7 positions match TRBD2. The CDR3 has 13 residues. The ends lost 6 bases at V and 8 bases at J; junction bases unmatched: 7. Germline-derived CDR1 and CDR2 are KGHSH and LQKENI. The CDR3 reads CASSPRGEDIQYF. CDR3 sequence (DNA): TGTGCCAGCTCGCCCCGGGGGGAGGACATTCAGTACTTC.

This clone occurred a few times. The chain recombines TRBV28 with TRBJ2-7; TRBD1 matches 9 bases. Germline CDR1 MDHEN, CDR2 SYDVKM. V was clipped by 6 bases and J by 4 bases; unmatched bases: 7. The CDR3 has 14 amino acids. The CDR3 bases are TGTGCCAGCAGGGAACAGGGGGCTCTTTACGAGCAGTACTTC. Its protein product is CASREQGALYEQYF.